Listed here are 8 T cell receptor beta chains from one sample, sequenced in a study of blood T cell repertoires in COVID-19. Assay used: immunoSEQ multiplex PCR; TCRdb lists only in-frame clones, some missing. The sample includes approximately 260,000 clones, roughly 82% of them seen just once. Sequenced input: peripheral blood. All receptors derive from an elderly woman with active or convalescent COVID-19.

V gene TRBV5-1 combines with J gene TRBJ2-5, with 13 bases matching TRBD2. Losses at the gene ends were 5 bases for V and 1 base for J; bases not matched to a gene: 5. Germline V gene sequence: CDR1 SGHRS, CDR2 YFSETQ. The CDR3 runs to 16 residues. This CDR3 is CASSRTSGSAQETQYF. The CDR3 DNA is TGCGCCAGCAGTAGGACTAGCGGGAGTGCCCAAGAGACCCAGTACTTC.

This sequence joins TRBV11-3 and TRBJ2-1; D is possibly TRBD1 (5 bases). Germline CDR1 reads SGHNT; CDR2 reads YENEEA. The CDR3 is 13 amino acids. Deletions cut 2 bases from V and 9 bases from J, with 11 bases between. This chain's CDR3 is CASSLLTGSEQFF. The DNA of the CDR3 is TGTGCCAGCAGCTTACTTACAGGCAGTGAGCAGTTCTTC.

V and J are TRBV2 and TRBJ1-1; D perhaps matches TRBD1 (6 bases). This CDR3 spans 14 amino acids. Germline CDR1 SNHLY, CDR2 FYNNEI. V was shortened by 4 bases and J by 8 bases, with 17 bases between the two germline ends. This chain's CDR3 is CASSGNRDTEEAFF. The CDR3 DNA reads TGTGCCAGCAGTGGGAACCGGGACACAGAAGAAGCTTTCTTT.

This clone was observed a handful of times. CDR3 nucleotides: TGTGCCAGCTCACCACCGACAGGGGGGATGACTGAAGCTTTCTTT. It is translated as CASSPPTGGMTEAFF. The chain couples TRBV18 to TRBJ1-1, with TRBD1 identical over 9 bases. This CDR3 has 15 amino acids. Germline V lookup: CDR1 KGHSH, CDR2 LQKENI. Trimming cost V 0 bases and J 5 bases; bases outside gene matches: 4. The full variable domain, in which reference TRBV18 and TRBJ1-1 provide the parts outside the CDR3, is NAGVMQNPRHLVRRRGQEARLRCSPMKGHSHVYWYRQLPEEGLKFMVYLQKENIIDESGMPKERFSAEFPKEGPSILRIQQVVRGDSAAYFCASSPPTGGMTEAFFGQGTRLTVV.

The chain carries TRBV19 and TRBJ2-5; 8 positions agree with TRBD1. The CDR3 contains 15 residues. V lost 6 bases to trimming and J lost 4 bases; unmatched junction nucleotides: 10. Germline V gene sequence: CDR1 LNHDA, CDR2 SQIVND (reference sequence). The CDR3 loop is CASSQGQGRGETQYF. CDR3 bases: TGTGCCAGTAGCCAAGGACAGGGTAGGGGAGAGACCCAGTACTTC.

The CDR3 reads CASSPVWGAVAGVRLINEQFF. The DNA of the CDR3 is TGTGCCAGCTCACCGGTCTGGGGGGCGGTAGCGGGAGTACGTCTGATTAATGAGCAGTTCTTC. This chain connects TRBV18 to TRBJ2-1; TRBD2 agrees at 9 bases. Trimming cost V 3 bases and J 7 bases; bases outside gene matches: 25. CDR3 length: 21 amino acids. Germline assignment: CDR1 KGHSH and CDR2 LQKENI.

This clone was seen a handful of times. The rearrangement joins TRBV3-1 (or the pseudogene TRBV3-2) to TRBJ2-7; 9 bases match TRBD1. The CDR3 runs to 15 residues. Germline V CDR1 and CDR2: LGHDT, YNNKEL (reference sequence). V shed 3 bases and J 5 bases; nucleotides not matched to a gene: 8. The CDR3 here is CASSHSGQGSHEQYF. In DNA form, the CDR3 reads TGTGCCAGCAGCCACAGCGGACAGGGGAGCCACGAGCAGTACTTC.

The V call is TRBV5-1, the J call TRBJ2-3; 11 nucleotides match TRBD2. This CDR3 region has 14 residues. CDR1 and CDR2 (germline): SGHRS, YFSETQ. The V and J ends lost 2 bases and 5 bases, in that order; junction bases with no gene match: 1. CDR3 in amino acids: CASSFSGGEDTQYF. CDR3 DNA: TGCGCCAGCAGCTTTAGCGGGGGGGAAGATACGCAGTATTTT. The full variable domain, its missing parts supplied by reference TRBV5-1 and TRBJ2-3, is KAGVTQTPRYLIKTRGQQVTLSCSPISGHRSVSWYQQTPGQGLQFLFEYFSETQRNKGNFPGRFSGRQFSNSRSEMNVSTLELGDSALYLCASSFSGGEDTQYFGPGTRLTVL.